This T cell receptor (gamma chain) was recovered during a study of gammadelta T cells in human blood (TCRdb year 2020). General study outcomes and caveats: According to the study, polyclonal expansion of innate gamma-delta T cells right after birth appeared to be driven by microbial exposure.

Libraries came from RT-PCR. This sample was sequenced with an Illumina MiSeq. TCRdb reran clone calling on the public reads with CATT; rows sharing one DNA sequence were then combined. The sample table contains about 200 gamma-chain clones; only one count was recorded for 3% of them. The ten top clones hold roughly half of the sample. The germline V gene (reference sequence) yields GITISATS for CDR1 and ISYDGTV for CDR2. After removal of 3 bases from V and 6 bases from J, the junction retains 5 bases not matched to a gene. From the cysteine through the phenylalanine, the CDR3 covers 16 amino acids. Kept here is only the CDR3 DNA, which spans 48 bases and is read in frame from base 1. This clone is considered large (0.1 to 1%). No antigen is known for it. Per-base qualities were not stored, and no clone one base away is much larger.

Sequenced input: Vgamma9Vdelta2 gamma-delta T cells from fetal blood. This receptor was obtained from a human fetus. The rearranged segments are TRGV9 and TRGJP. The CDR3 corresponds to CALWESSELGKKIKVF. The DNA reads TGTGCCTTGTGGGAGTCATCAGAGTTGGGCAAAAAAATCAAGGTATTT.